The rows below give T cell receptor beta chains drawn from one sample of a study of Graves' ophthalmopathy and Graves' hyperthyroidism. TCRdb processed the multiplex PCR reads anew with MiXCR; each CDR3 protein has one entry. Of approximately 460,000 distinct CDR3 sequences detected, approximately 15% appear once; the ten largest clones hold about 9.4%. What was sequenced was blood. All receptors come from a woman aged 30 to 39 with Graves' ophthalmopathy. The CDR3 runs from the conserved cysteine through the conserved F or W. A D gene is named only where the DNA matches it firmly. Size is stated as once, few, many, or a class for an expanded clone.

v_gene	abundance	d_gene	j_gene	CDR3nt	CDR3aa
TRBV24-1	many	TRBD1	TRBJ1-1	TGTGCCACCAGTGATGCTCAGACAGGGAGGAACACTGAAGCTTTCTTT	CATSDAQTGRNTEAFF
TRBV27	once	.	TRBJ1-1	TGTGCCAGTCGGGGAGGATGGGAAGAGGGCCTCATGAACACTGAAGCTTTCTTT	CASRGGWEEGLMNTEAFF
TRBV7-6	many	TRBD1	TRBJ2-5	TGTGCCAGCAACGACCCGGGACAGGGTCCACAAGAGACCCAGTACTTC	CASNDPGQGPQETQYF
TRBV6-5	few	.	TRBJ2-5	TGTGCCAGCAGTTACAGGGACAAGGAGACCCAGTACTTC	CASSYRDKETQYF
TRBV28	many	TRBD1	TRBJ1-2	TGTGCCAGCAGTTTAGGGACAGGGGGGATCTATGGCTACACCTTC	CASSLGTGGIYGYTF
TRBV19	many	TRBD1	TRBJ1-2	TGTGCCAGTAGGGACAGGATGAAGACCTATGGCTACACCTTC	CASRDRMKTYGYTF
TRBV12-3/TRBV12-4	many	.	TRBJ1-1	TGTGCCAGCAGTTCGATCCTCGAGAGGGGAGCTTTCTTT	CASSSILERGAFF
TRBV5-1	many	TRBD2	TRBJ2-7	TGCGCCAGCAGGGATGGGACTAGCGGGGGAATCTACGAGCAGTACTTC	CASRDGTSGGIYEQYF
TRBV4-1	few	.	TRBJ2-5	TGCGCCAGCAGCCCCTGGACGGGCGAAGAGACCCAGTACTTC	CASSPWTGEETQYF
TRBV19	many	.	TRBJ1-1	TGTGCCAGTAAATTCGGACCGAACACTGAAGCTTTCTTT	CASKFGPNTEAFF
TRBV28	once	TRBD2	TRBJ2-7	TGTGCCAGCAATGGAGCGGGAGGTAGCTACGAGCAGTACTTC	CASNGAGGSYEQYF
TRBV24-1	many	.	TRBJ1-2	TGTGCCACCAGTGATCCCACGCGGGGAGCTGGCTACACCTTC	CATSDPTRGAGYTF
TRBV2	many	.	TRBJ2-7	TGTGCCAGCAGGGGACTTGGACCCTACGAGCAGTACTTC	CASRGLGPYEQYF
TRBV10-3	many	TRBD1	TRBJ1-3	TGTGCCATCAGTGAGTCGGGGACAGGAATTTCTTCAGTCTCTGGAAACACCATATATTTT	CAISESGTGISSVSGNTIYF
TRBV7-9	many	.	TRBJ1-2	TGTGCCAGCAGCCGTACCTCTGGCGGCTCCTATGGCTACACCTTC	CASSRTSGGSYGYTF